The 7 T cell receptor beta chains below come from one sample, sequenced in a study of cytomegalovirus exposure and HLA in healthy donors. PCR involved 60 Vbeta and 13 Jbeta primers. Assay used: immunoSEQ multiplex PCR; TCRdb lists only in-frame clones, some missing. This sample has 150,000 to 200,000 clones, with over 75% found just once. The material sequenced was PBMCs. Source of these receptors: a man aged 35-49 years in good health and CMV-seropositive.

The genes are TRBV18 and TRBJ2-5; TRBD1 agrees at 11 bases. The CDR3 has 16 residues. Germline V CDR1 and CDR2: KGHSH, LQKENI. The V gene end was trimmed by 3 bases and the J gene end by 5 bases; junction bases not matched to a gene: 8. The DNA of the CDR3 is TGTGCCAGCTCACCGTCCGGGACAGGGGGTGAGGAGACCCAGTACTTC. This translates into CASSPSGTGGEETQYF. Full variable domain (rest looked up from reference TRBV18 and TRBJ2-5): NAGVMQNPRHLVRRRGQEARLRCSPMKGHSHVYWYRQLPEEGLKFMVYLQKENIIDESGMPKERFSAEFPKEGPSILRIQQVVRGDSAAYFCASSPSGTGGEETQYFGPGTRLLVL.

The chain joins TRBV27 to TRBJ1-3, with 8 bases identical to TRBD1. Germline values: CDR1 MNHEY, CDR2 SMNVEV (reference sequence). CDR3 length: 14 amino acids. V dropped 8 bases and J dropped 3; count of bases not matched to a gene: 6. CDR3 sequence (DNA): TGTGCCAGCGTGACAGGGGTTTTTGGAAACACCATATATTTT. This translates into CASVTGVFGNTIYF.

The chain joins TRBV10-3 to TRBJ2-3; 13 bases fit TRBD2. The CDR3 has 16 amino acids. Germline CDR1 reads ENHRY; CDR2 reads SYGVKD. The J segment lost 0 bases and the V segment lost 8 bases, leaving 5 bases of the junction unmatched. CDR3 in amino acids: CAIGLAGDVSTDTQYF. The CDR3 DNA is TGTGCCATCGGACTAGCGGGAGATGTGAGCACAGATACGCAGTATTTT.

As DNA, the CDR3 is TGTGCCAGCAGGGCCGGGACACCTAATCAGCCCCAGCATTTT. Translated, it gives CASRAGTPNQPQHF. The V call is TRBV28, the J call TRBJ1-5, with D tentatively TRBD1 (6 bases). Germline CDR1 reads MDHEN; CDR2 reads SYDVKM. CDR3 size: 14 residues. V was pared by 6 bases and J by 4 bases, with 13 bases between.

This clone was observed once. The V call is TRBV9, the J call TRBJ2-4; weak D call: TRBD2 (6 bases). This CDR3 spans 14 amino acids. In germline, CDR1 is SGDLS, CDR2 YYNGEE. The germline V and J ends were trimmed by 4 bases and 8 bases, with 16 bases remaining between them. CDR3: CASSPRLGSDIQYF. The CDR3 DNA reads TGTGCCAGCAGCCCCAGACTAGGGTCGGACATTCAGTACTTC.

The sample holds a few counts of this clone. The genes are TRBV10-3 and TRBJ1-5; no clear D gene. V lost 4 bases, J lost 5 bases, and 12 bases lay in between. The V gene's germline CDR1 is ENHRY and CDR2 SYGVKD. The CDR3 totals 14 residues. The CDR3 coding sequence is TGTGCCATCAGTGGAGAGGCAGACTATCAGCCCCAGCATTTT. It codes for CAISGEADYQPQHF.

J is TRBJ2-7 and V is TRBV29-1; the match to TRBD1 covers 8 bases. Germline CDR1 and CDR2: SQVTM and ANQGSEA. This CDR3 contains 11 residues. Unmatched junction bases numbered 5, after V lost 7 bases and J lost 6 bases. The chain's CDR3 is CSAGTGREQYF. In nucleotides, the CDR3 is TGCAGCGCCGGGACAGGCCGCGAGCAGTACTTC.